This T cell receptor (beta chain) was identified in a study of T cell repertoires in cytomegalovirus infection. Across the whole study: CMV epitopes used comprised recently identified HLA-C-restricted ones and well-studied HLA-B-restricted ones. From public TCR beta signatures came an indication of both CMV infection and matching HLA type.

Study outcomes and limitations: Dominating the ex vivo response were HLA-C-restricted CMV-specific TCR beta clonotypes. Identification of carriers of CMV plus the relevant HLA was performed using cumulative public TCR beta family frequency.

This clonotype was found a few times. Its antigen is unidentified. V was cut by 6 bases and J by 0 bases, with 12 bases left in between. The CDR3 is made up of 15 amino acids. Germline V gene lookup returns CDR1 SNHLY and CDR2 FYNNEI. TCRdb re-called the reads with MiXCR, one entry per CDR3 protein. The top ten hold roughly 13% of the sample, which has approximately 910,000 distinct CDR3 sequences, around 30% seen once. Sequenced material: cultured CD8+ T cells from PBMCs, taken from culture after CMV antigen stimulation. The chain combines TRBV2 with TRBJ1-5, with a weak D call TRBD1 (6 bases). The source is a human donor in good health (CMV status not recorded). Some clones in this sample may be carry-over from other donors' samples. In DNA form, the CDR3 reads TGTGCCAGCAGGGAGGACAGTTATAGCAATCAGCCCCAGCATTTT. Residues: CASREDSYSNQPQHF.